The sequence of this T cell receptor (beta chain) was determined in a study of control samples from healthy donors and cancer patients. Germline values: CDR1 MNHNY, CDR2 SVGAGI (reference sequence). V lost 2 bases, J lost 8 bases, and 6 bases lay in between. CDR3 length equals 12 residues. This clone was counted a few times. TCRdb's copy holds only in-frame clones and misses some; the assay was immunoSEQ multiplex PCR. The sample includes about 150,000 clones, 93% of them seen just once. The chain recombines TRBV6-6 with TRBJ1-4; no clear D. Sequences were obtained from blood. This receptor was obtained from a man aged 18 to 29 in good health. The CDR3 reads CASSYRREKLFF. CDR3 in DNA: TGTGCCAGCAGTTACCGACGGGAAAAACTGTTTTTT.